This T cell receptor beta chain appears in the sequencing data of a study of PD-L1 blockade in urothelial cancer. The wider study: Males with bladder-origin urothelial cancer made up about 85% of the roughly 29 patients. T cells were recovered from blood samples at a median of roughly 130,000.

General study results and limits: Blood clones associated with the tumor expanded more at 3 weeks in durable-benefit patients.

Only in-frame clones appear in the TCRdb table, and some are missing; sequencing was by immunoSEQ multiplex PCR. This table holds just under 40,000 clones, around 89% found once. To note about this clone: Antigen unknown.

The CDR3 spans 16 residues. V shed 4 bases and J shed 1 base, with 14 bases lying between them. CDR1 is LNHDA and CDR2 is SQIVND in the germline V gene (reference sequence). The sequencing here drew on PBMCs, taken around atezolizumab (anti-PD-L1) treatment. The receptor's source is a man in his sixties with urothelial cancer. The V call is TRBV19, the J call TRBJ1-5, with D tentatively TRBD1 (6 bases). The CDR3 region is CASSTPPGGSNQPQHF. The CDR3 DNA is TGTGCCAGTAGTACCCCACCGGGGGGCAGCAATCAGCCCCAGCATTTT.